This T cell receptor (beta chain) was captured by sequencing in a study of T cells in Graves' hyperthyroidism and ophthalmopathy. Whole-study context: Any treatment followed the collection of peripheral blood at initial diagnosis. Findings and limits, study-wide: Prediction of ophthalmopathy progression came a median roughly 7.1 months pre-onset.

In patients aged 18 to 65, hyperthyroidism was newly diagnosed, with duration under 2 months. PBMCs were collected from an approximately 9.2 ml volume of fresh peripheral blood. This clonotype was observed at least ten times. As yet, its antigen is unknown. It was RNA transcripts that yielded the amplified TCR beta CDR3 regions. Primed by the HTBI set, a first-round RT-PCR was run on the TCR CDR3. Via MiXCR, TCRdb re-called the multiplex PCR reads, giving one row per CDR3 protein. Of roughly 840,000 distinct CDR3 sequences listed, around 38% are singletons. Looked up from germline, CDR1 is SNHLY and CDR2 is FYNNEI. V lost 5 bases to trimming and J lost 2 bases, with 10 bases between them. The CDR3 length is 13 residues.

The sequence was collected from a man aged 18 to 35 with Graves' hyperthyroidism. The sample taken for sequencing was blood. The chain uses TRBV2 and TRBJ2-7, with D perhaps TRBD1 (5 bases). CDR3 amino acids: CASSSDSPYEQYF. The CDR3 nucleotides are TGTGCCAGCAGTTCAGACAGTCCCTACGAGCAGTACTTC.